This T cell receptor beta chain emerged from a study of CD4 T cells in relation to SARS-CoV-2 and coronaviruses. At the level of the study: After approximately 10 days of antigen culture, PBMC TCR beta CDR3s were sequenced. Findings and limits, study-wide: Monoreactive clones expanded significantly more to SARS-CoV-2 than crossreactive clones did.

This CDR3 has 14 residues. Germline V gives CDR1 SGHRS, CDR2 YFSETQ. Trimming stripped 5 bases from V and 5 bases from J, with 13 bases between. Note on this clone: The antigen is not known.

CEF-cultured naive and memory CD4+ T cell DNA got survey-level sequencing. Measured with immunoSEQ multiplex PCR; TCRdb has only the in-frame clones, and not every one. The sample records 35,000 or so clones, around three quarters being singletons. For roughly 11 days, 10^5 sorted CD4+ cells grew with T cell-depleted PBMCs and CEF. This rearrangement joins TRBV5-1 to TRBJ1-4; TRBD1 might be the D (6 bases). The receptor's source is an adult with COVID-19. The sample consisted of memory CD4+ T cells from PBMCs, cultured in vitro. The CDR3 bases are TGCGCCAGCAGTTCCCAGGGGAACAATGAAAAACTGTTTTTT. Its protein is CASSSQGNNEKLFF.